This T cell receptor (beta chain) is drawn from a study of shared clonotypes between healthy human individuals. Across the study: There were three CD4 naive, three CD4 memory, two CD8 naive and one CD8 memory plates per donor.

Study-level findings and limits: Investigators collected only blood, and repertoires in tissues likely differ. Only a few donors were included, so the genetic and exposure-history diversity represented was limited. All-four-donor shared clonotypes had higher generation probabilities than non-shared clonotypes did.

Regarding this clone: Its antigen remains unknown.

Germline V lookup: CDR1 SGDLS, CDR2 YYNGEE. The CDR3 spans 15 residues. Between the trimmed V and J ends, which lost 0 bases and 5 bases, there was a span of 14 bases. The assay was immunoSEQ multiplex PCR, and TCRdb's table has in-frame clones only and misses some. The table has about 110,000 clones, about 70% seen once. The chain is built from TRBV9 and TRBJ2-5, with D possibly TRBD1 on 6 matching bases. Sequenced sample: memory CD8+ T cells sorted from blood. Described subset: CD45RO+ cells pooled with CCR7-negative TemRA cells. This clonotype was obtained from a woman in her thirties in good health. The DNA for the CDR3 is TGTGCCAGCAGCGTAGGAACAGGGCCCTGGGAGACCCAGTACTTC. Translated: CASSVGTGPWETQYF.